This T cell receptor (beta chain) was identified in a study of cytomegalovirus exposure and HLA in healthy donors. CDR1 is SGHDN and CDR2 is FVKESK in the germline V gene. The CDR3 runs 16 residues. V was pared by 1 base and J by 4 bases, with 8 bases of the junction left unmatched. A remark on this clone: Its antigen is undetermined.

Primers for the PCR totalled 60 Vbeta and 13 Jbeta. Repertoires were generated with immunoSEQ multiplex PCR, while TCRdb's copy carries only in-frame clones and drops some. The sample shows 80,000 to 130,000 clones, more than 75% of them seen only once. Study-wide points: Most of the CMV-associated TCR beta chains (in a later analysis) appeared to be HLA-restricted.

Sequences were obtained from PBMCs. This clonotype was sampled from a woman in her 50s in good health and CMV-seropositive. This chain connects TRBV14 to TRBJ2-3, with 7 bases that match TRBD1. The CDR3 loop reads CASSQAGGLRADTQYF. Written as DNA, the CDR3 is TGTGCCAGCAGCCAAGCAGGGGGTCTAAGAGCAGATACGCAGTATTTT.